This record covers a single T cell receptor (beta chain). Its antigen is currently unknown. Germline trimming cut 0 bases from V and 3 bases from J; bases unmatched to any gene: 5. CDR1 is LGHNA, CDR2 YSLEER, per germline. The CDR3 has 16 residues. This record comes from a study of cytomegalovirus exposure and HLA in healthy donors. Separate from the roughly 700-subject first cohort was the roughly 130-subject validation cohort, to which the donors belonged. General study points: Most TCR sequences were rare, but some public TCRs occurred in many donors. Associated with cytomegalovirus, according to the listing, were fewer than 200 TCR beta chains. The tendency of first-cohort TCR clusters to co-occur in the 95 to 150 validation repertoires was the finding of a later analysis.

TCRdb's copy holds only in-frame clones and misses some; the assay was immunoSEQ multiplex PCR. Here the sample spans about 74,000 clones, roughly 94% being singletons. This chain links TRBV4-3 with TRBJ1-2, with TRBD1 matching over 9 bases. The receptor was derived from a woman between 18 and 30 years old in good health and CMV-seropositive. The source material was PBMCs. CDR3: CASSQEKDRGYYGYTF. The CDR3 DNA follows: TGCGCCAGCAGCCAAGAAAAGGACAGGGGCTACTATGGCTACACCTTC.